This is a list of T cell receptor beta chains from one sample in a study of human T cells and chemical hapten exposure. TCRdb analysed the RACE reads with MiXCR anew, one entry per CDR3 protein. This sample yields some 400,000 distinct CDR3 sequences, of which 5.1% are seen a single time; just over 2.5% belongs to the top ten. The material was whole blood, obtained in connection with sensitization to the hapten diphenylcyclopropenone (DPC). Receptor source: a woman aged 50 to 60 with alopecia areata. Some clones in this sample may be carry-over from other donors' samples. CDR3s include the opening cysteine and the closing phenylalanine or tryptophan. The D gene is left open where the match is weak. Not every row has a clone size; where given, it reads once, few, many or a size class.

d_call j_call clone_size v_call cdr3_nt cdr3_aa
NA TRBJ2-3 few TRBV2 TGTGCCAGCAGTGAAAACAGATACACAGATACGCAGTATTTT CASSENRYTDTQYF
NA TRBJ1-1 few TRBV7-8 TGTGCCAGCAGCCCACAGGAAACTGAAGCTTTCTTT CASSPQETEAFF
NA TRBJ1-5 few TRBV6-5 TGTGCCAGCAGTTCCCTTGGGGGCTGGAGCAATCAGCCCCAGCATTTT CASSSLGGWSNQPQHF
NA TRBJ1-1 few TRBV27 TGTGCCAGCAGTAACGGAGTGCACACTGAAGCTTTCTTT CASSNGVHTEAFF
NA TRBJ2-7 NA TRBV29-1 TGCAGCGCCAGAGTGGGGAGCTACGAGCAGTACTTC CSARVGSYEQYF
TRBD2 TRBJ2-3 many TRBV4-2 TGTGCCAGCAGCCTCCCAGCGGGGCCGGGCACAGATACGCAGTATTTT CASSLPAGPGTDTQYF
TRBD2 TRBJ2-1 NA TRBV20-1 TGCAGTGCTGTACGGACTAGCGGGACCAACAATGAGCAGTTCTTC CSAVRTSGTNNEQFF
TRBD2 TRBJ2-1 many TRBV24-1 TGTGCCACCAGTGATTCACTAGCGGGATACAATGAGCAGTTCTTC CATSDSLAGYNEQFF
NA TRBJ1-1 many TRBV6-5 TGTGCCAGCAGTCCGACAGGCCCTATGAACACTGAAGCTTTCTTT CASSPTGPMNTEAFF
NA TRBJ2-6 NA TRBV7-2 TGTGCCAGCAGCTTAGGAGCAGAGAACGTCCTGACTTTC CASSLGAENVLTF
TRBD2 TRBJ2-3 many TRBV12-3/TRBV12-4 TGTGCCAGCAGTTTACTCCCTAGCGGGGGGGCAGATACGCAGTATTTT CASSLLPSGGADTQYF
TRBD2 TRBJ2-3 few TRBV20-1 TGCAGTGCTAGTTCTTTAACTAGCGGGAGTAACCTCGGCACAGATACGCAGTATTTT CSASSLTSGSNLGTDTQYF
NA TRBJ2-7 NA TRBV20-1 TGCAGTGCTCCCCTCCCGGGGTCAACCTACGAGCAGTACTTC CSAPLPGSTYEQYF
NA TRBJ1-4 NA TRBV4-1 TGCGCCAGCAGCCAAGAAGCCAGGGTTACTAATGAAAAACTGTTTTTT CASSQEARVTNEKLFF
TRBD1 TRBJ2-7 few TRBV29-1 TGCAGCGTTACCCAGACAGGGCCCTACGAGCAGTACTTC CSVTQTGPYEQYF
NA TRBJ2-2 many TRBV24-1 TGTGCCACCAGTGACCCTTCCTCTGTCACCGGGGAGCTGTTTTTT CATSDPSSVTGELFF
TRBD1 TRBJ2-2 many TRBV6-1 TGTGCCAGCAGTTCCCGACAGGGGAACGGGGAGCTGTTTTTT CASSSRQGNGELFF
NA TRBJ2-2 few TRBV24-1 TGTGCCACCAGTGATCCCAGAATCCCCACCGGGGAGCTGTTTTTT CATSDPRIPTGELFF
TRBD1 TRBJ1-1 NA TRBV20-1 TGCAGTGCCACGGGGACAGTGAACACTGAAGCTTTCTTT CSATGTVNTEAFF
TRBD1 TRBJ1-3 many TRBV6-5 TGTGCCAGCACCCGAGGGGGCTCCTCTGGAAACACCATATATTTT CASTRGGSSGNTIYF
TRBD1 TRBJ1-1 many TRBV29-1 TGCAGCGGGGACAGGGAAACTGAAGCTTTCTTT CSGDRETEAFF
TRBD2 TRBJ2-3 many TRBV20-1 TGCAGTGCTAGTTACCTAGCGGGAGTGGCAGATACGCAGTATTTT CSASYLAGVADTQYF
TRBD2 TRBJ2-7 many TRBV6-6 TGTGCCAGCAGTTACCCCGGGGGGGCCTACGAGCAGTACTTC CASSYPGGAYEQYF
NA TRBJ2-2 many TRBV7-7 TGTGCCAGCAGCTTAGCTGAGGGGTCCGGGGAGCTGTTTTTT CASSLAEGSGELFF
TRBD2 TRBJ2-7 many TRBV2 TGTGCCAGCAGAGAAACTAGCGGGGGTTCGACCTACGAGCAGTACTTC CASRETSGGSTYEQYF
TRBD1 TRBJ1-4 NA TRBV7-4 TGTGCCAGCAGCCTAAACAGGGACAGGACTAATGAAAAACTGTTTTTT CASSLNRDRTNEKLFF
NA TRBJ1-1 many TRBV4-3 TGCGCCAGCAGCCAAGACGTTAGCATAACTGAAGCTTTCTTT CASSQDVSITEAFF
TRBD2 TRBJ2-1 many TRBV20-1 TGCAGTGCTAGAACACTAGCGGGGAGCTCCTACAATGAGCAGTTCTTC CSARTLAGSSYNEQFF
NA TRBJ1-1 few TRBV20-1 TGCAGTGCGGGCCGCAGTTCGAACACTGAAGCTTTCTTT CSAGRSSNTEAFF
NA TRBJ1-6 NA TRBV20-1 TGCAGTGCTAGAGAGGGCCGGCAATTGCGGAATTCACCCCTCCACTTT CSAREGRQLRNSPLHF
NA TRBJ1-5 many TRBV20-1 TGCAGTGCTAGAGCCCGAGGAGGCAGTTATAGCAATCAGCCCCAGCATTTT CSARARGGSYSNQPQHF
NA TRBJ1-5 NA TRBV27 TGTGCCAGCAGTTTGATTGGCGGGCAGCCCCAGCATTTT CASSLIGGQPQHF
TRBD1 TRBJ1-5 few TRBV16 TGTGCCAGCAGCCAGAGTCTGAGGGACAGGGTAGTTGTGGCGAGCAATCAGCCCCAGCATTTT CASSQSLRDRVVVASNQPQHF
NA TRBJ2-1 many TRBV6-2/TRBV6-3 TGTGCCAGCAGTTACGGAGTTGGACGGGTCTCCTACAATGAGCAGTTCTTC CASSYGVGRVSYNEQFF
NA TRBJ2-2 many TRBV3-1 TGTGCCAGCAGCCAAGGATCCCGCACCGGGGAGCTGTTTTTT CASSQGSRTGELFF
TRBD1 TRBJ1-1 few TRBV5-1 TGCGCCAGCAGCTTGGGTGACAGGGATCACACTGAAGCTTTCTTT CASSLGDRDHTEAFF
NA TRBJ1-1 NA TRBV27 TGTGCCACCTTGCGACTGGGCCTCACTGTAACTGAAGCTTTCTTT CATLRLGLTVTEAFF
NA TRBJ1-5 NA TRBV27 TGTGCCAGCAGTTTATTAGGAGGGGAGCAGCCCCAGCATTTT CASSLLGGEQPQHF
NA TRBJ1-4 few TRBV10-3 TGTGCCATCAGTGAGGGGGACGAAAAACTGTTTTTT CAISEGDEKLFF
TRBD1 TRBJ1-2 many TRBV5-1 TGCGCCAGCAGCCTTACAGGGGGAGGCTATGGCTACACCTTC CASSLTGGGYGYTF
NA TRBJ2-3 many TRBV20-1 TGCAGTGCTTCCCTGAGGATCCTACAATCAGCAGATACGCAGTATTTT CSASLRILQSADTQYF
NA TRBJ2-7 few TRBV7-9 TGTGCCAGCAGCATCCGGGACACACAGAGGAACGAGCAGTACTTC CASSIRDTQRNEQYF
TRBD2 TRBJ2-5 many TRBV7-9 TGTGCCAGCATGGGCCTAGCGGGAGTTCTCCAAGAGACCCAGTACTTC CASMGLAGVLQETQYF
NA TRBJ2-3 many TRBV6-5 TGTGCCAGCAGTATAACGGGGGCCGCGGCAGATACGCAGTATTTT CASSITGAAADTQYF
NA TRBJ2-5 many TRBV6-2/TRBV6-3 TGTGCCAGCAGTTACTCGAGGAATACAGAGACCCAGTACTTC CASSYSRNTETQYF
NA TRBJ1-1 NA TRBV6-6 TGTGCCAGCAGCTCCGCAGCCACTGAAGCTTTCTTT CASSSAATEAFF
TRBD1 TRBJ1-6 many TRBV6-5 TGTGCCAGCAGTTACGGGGGACAGGGGGCCCCCCTCCACTTT CASSYGGQGAPLHF
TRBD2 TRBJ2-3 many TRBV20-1 TGCAGTGCTAGTAGGACTAGTGCGTTGGGTACGCAGTATTTT CSASRTSALGTQYF
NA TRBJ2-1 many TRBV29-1 TGCAGCGTTGGCCTAGTTTCATACAATGAGCAGTTCTTC CSVGLVSYNEQFF
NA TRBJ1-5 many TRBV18 TGTGCCAGCAGTCGGGGAGGGAATCAGCCCCAGCATTTT CASSRGGNQPQHF
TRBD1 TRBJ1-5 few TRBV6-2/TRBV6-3 TGTGCCAGCAGAAGACAGGGGGCCCCCCGCAATCAGCCCCAGCATTTT CASRRQGAPRNQPQHF
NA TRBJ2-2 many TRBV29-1 TGCAGCGTTCAGGGGTGGGGATTGGCCGGGGAGCTGTTTTTT CSVQGWGLAGELFF
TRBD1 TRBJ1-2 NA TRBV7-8 TGTGCCAGCAGCTTACTGGCAGGGGGAAATGGCTACACCTTC CASSLLAGGNGYTF
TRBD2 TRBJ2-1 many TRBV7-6 TGTGCCAGCAGCATTGGACTAGGGCGACATTCCGAGCAGTTCTTC CASSIGLGRHSEQFF
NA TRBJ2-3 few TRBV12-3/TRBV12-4 TGTGCCAGCAGTCCTCAGGGCAGCACAGATACGCAGTATTTT CASSPQGSTDTQYF
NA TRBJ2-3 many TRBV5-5 TGTGCCAGCAGTACCAGAGGGGGCACAGATACGCAGTATTTT CASSTRGGTDTQYF
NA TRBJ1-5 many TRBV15 TGTGCCACCAGCCCCCTCAATCAGCCCCAGCATTTT CATSPLNQPQHF
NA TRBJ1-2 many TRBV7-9 TGTGCCAGCAGCACACTTCAGGGTTCTTATGGCTACACCTTC CASSTLQGSYGYTF
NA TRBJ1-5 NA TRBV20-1 TGCAGTGCTTCCCAGGGTTTGGCAGGACAGCCCCAGCATTTT CSASQGLAGQPQHF